A selection of T cell receptor beta chains follows, all from one sample in a study of T cells in Graves' hyperthyroidism and ophthalmopathy. TCRdb processed the multiplex PCR reads anew with MiXCR; each CDR3 protein has one entry. Here the sample spans 300,000 to 350,000 distinct CDR3 sequences, roughly 17% being singletons. The sample was blood. Every receptor here comes from a man aged 25 to 40 with Graves' hyperthyroidism. Each CDR3 is given without its conserved first and last residue.

v_gene	j_gene	CDR3aa
TRBV28	TRBJ1-6	ASISPGSPLH
TRBV20-1	TRBJ2-7	SATGTGVFYEQY
TRBV28	TRBJ2-7	ASSSGGDRDYEQY
TRBV28	TRBJ2-7	ASGGHTYEQY
TRBV10-3	TRBJ2-7	AIREQGFHEQY
TRBV11-2	TRBJ2-7	ASSLGPSRPYEQY
TRBV11-2	TRBJ2-7	ASSRDRGGDEQY
TRBV20-1	TRBJ2-7	SASIRLLHEQY
TRBV12-3/TRBV12-4	TRBJ1-1	ASSFTGGNTEAF
TRBV4-1	TRBJ1-4	ASSALLRRGTANEKLF
TRBV27	TRBJ2-3	AIAPGRGGDTQY
TRBV11-2	TRBJ2-1	ASSRGTSGHDEQF
TRBV7-9	TRBJ2-3	ASSQMTSGSSPDTQY
TRBV30	TRBJ1-1	AWSPVDRGAF
TRBV7-9	TRBJ1-6	ASSLGQGWTPLH
TRBV6-2/TRBV6-3	TRBJ2-7	ATLDLAGNYEQY
TRBV30	TRBJ1-4	AWSVRAPVGKLF
TRBV7-3	TRBJ2-5	ASSPSSRGTQY
TRBV29-1	TRBJ2-7	SVANQGPNEQY
TRBV4-2	TRBJ1-6	ASSQDRVGGSPLH
TRBV2	TRBJ2-2	ASWRSLNTGELF
TRBV18	TRBJ2-5	ASSPTLQETQY
TRBV5-1	TRBJ1-3	ASSTAEGGNTIY
TRBV19	TRBJ2-1	ASSTIARYNEQF
TRBV3-1	TRBJ2-3	ASSPGGGDTQY
TRBV6-1	TRBJ2-3	ASSAAGLGPQITQY
TRBV2	TRBJ1-2	ASSDPPGRRAWVHHGYT
TRBV24-1	TRBJ2-1	ATSDFASGVKDEQF
TRBV7-3	TRBJ2-1	ASSPTSDHNEQF
TRBV20-1	TRBJ1-3	SARDWATTRNTIY
TRBV5-1	TRBJ1-5	ASNLEGRVHQPQH
TRBV27	TRBJ2-7	ASSAPGTRWEQY
TRBV14	TRBJ2-7	ASSPPDGGVYEQY
TRBV2	TRBJ1-5	ASKQAPADNQPQH
TRBV6-5	TRBJ1-6	ASSYAENYNSPLH
TRBV6-5	TRBJ1-3	ASSWEIGGWGNTIY
TRBV7-8	TRBJ2-2	ASSLLGGQGLTGELF
TRBV6-5	TRBJ1-6	ASSYRGGASYNSPLH
TRBV14	TRBJ2-1	ASSPLLGADEQF
TRBV7-9	TRBJ1-4	ASSWAGGATNEKLF
TRBV3-1	TRBJ2-6	ASSQRSSGANVLT
TRBV12-3/TRBV12-4	TRBJ2-7	ASSLPRGSSYEQY
TRBV11-1	TRBJ2-7	ASSPPGTLSYEQY
TRBV20-1	TRBJ2-1	SVFRGGRVNEQF
TRBV19	TRBJ2-3	ASGPWQGTDTQY
TRBV6-2/TRBV6-3	TRBJ2-1	ASSTRTGYNEQF
TRBV2	TRBJ2-7	ASTQARLAGDYEQY
TRBV7-2	TRBJ1-1	ASSYHTEAF
TRBV20-1	TRBJ2-2	SASSGGTGELF
TRBV11-2	TRBJ2-1	ASSGQGAGEQF
TRBV27	TRBJ1-1	ASMGGDTEAF
TRBV19	TRBJ2-1	ASSILAGGRNEQF
TRBV12-3/TRBV12-4	TRBJ2-1	ASSSDRRYNEQF
TRBV3-1	TRBJ2-1	ASSLGPGLSYNEQF
TRBV5-5	TRBJ2-2	ASSLSSGRMAGELF